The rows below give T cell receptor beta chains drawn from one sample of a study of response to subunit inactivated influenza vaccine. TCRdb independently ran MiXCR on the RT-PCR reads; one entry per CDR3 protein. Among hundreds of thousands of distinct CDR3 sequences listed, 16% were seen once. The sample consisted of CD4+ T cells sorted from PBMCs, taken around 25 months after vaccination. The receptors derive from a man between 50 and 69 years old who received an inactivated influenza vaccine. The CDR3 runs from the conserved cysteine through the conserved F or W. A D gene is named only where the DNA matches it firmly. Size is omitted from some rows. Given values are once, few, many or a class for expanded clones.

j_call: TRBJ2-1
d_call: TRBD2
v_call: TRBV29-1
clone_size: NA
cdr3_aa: CSVGTGLIAGGDNEQFF
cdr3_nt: TGCAGCGTTGGGACAGGACTTATAGCGGGGGGGGACAATGAGCAGTTCTTC

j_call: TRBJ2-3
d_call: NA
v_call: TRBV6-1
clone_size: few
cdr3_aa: CASSEKPGGSTDTQYF
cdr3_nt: TGTGCCAGCAGTGAAAAACCAGGTGGGAGCACAGATACGCAGTATTTT

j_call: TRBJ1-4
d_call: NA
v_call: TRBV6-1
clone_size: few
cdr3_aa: CATIGAKTNEKLFF
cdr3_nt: TGTGCCACCATTGGGGCGAAAACTAATGAAAAACTGTTTTTT

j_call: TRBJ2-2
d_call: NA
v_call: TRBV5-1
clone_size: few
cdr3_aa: CASSATGSGELFF
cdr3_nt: TGCGCCAGCAGCGCGACCGGGTCCGGGGAGCTGTTTTTT

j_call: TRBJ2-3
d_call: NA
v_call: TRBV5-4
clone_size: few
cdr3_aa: CASSFGLGTDTQYF
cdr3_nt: TGTGCCAGCAGCTTCGGTCTCGGCACAGATACGCAGTATTTT

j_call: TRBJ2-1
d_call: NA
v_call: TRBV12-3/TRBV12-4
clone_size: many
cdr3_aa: CASRLRTNEQFF
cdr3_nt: TGTGCCAGCAGGCTCAGGACCAATGAGCAGTTCTTC

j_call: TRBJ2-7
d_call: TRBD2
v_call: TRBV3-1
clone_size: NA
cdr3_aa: CASSQTTSGSQYF
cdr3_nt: TGTGCCAGCAGCCAGACTACTAGCGGGAGTCAGTACTTC

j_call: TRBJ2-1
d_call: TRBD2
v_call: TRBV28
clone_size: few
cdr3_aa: CASSWTGTRDNEQFF
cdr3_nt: TGTGCCAGCAGTTGGACCGGGACTAGGGACAATGAGCAGTTCTTC

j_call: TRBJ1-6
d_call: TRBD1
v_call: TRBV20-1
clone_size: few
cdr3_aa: CSARIGTGVSPLHF
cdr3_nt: TGCAGTGCTAGAATCGGGACAGGGGTTTCACCCCTCCACTTT

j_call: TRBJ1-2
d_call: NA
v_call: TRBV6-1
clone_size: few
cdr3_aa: CASSALTVARGYTF
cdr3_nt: TGTGCCAGCAGTGCTCTAACTGTTGCGCGAGGCTACACCTTC

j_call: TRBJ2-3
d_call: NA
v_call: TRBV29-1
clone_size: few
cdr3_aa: CSVGSGPLVSQYF
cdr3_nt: TGCAGCGTTGGTTCAGGGCCCCTAGTGTCGCAGTATTTT

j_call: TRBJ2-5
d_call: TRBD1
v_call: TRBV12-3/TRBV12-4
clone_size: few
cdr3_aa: CASKIRQGAKETQYF
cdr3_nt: TGTGCCAGCAAAATCCGACAGGGGGCAAAGGAGACCCAGTACTTC

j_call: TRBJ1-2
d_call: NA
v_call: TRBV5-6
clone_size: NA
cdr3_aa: CASSTPLNPRGYTF
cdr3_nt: TGTGCCAGCAGCACCCCCCTTAATCCGCGGGGCTACACCTTC

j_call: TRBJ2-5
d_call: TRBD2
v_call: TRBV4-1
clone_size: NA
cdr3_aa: CASSPLAGGLQETQYF
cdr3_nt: TGCGCCAGCAGCCCGCTAGCGGGGGGCCTCCAAGAGACCCAGTACTTC

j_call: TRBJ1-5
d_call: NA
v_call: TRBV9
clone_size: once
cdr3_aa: CASSQSGNGNQPQHF
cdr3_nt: TGTGCCAGCAGCCAGTCAGGGAACGGCAATCAGCCCCAGCATTTT

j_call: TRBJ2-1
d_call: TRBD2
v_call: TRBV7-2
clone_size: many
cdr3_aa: CASSLATLGGTSGRRPYNEQFF
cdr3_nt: TGTGCCAGCAGCTTAGCCACTTTAGGCGGGACTAGCGGGAGAAGGCCCTACAATGAGCAGTTCTTC

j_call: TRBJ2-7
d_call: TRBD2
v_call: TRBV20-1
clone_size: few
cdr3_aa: CSASTSGPSYEQYF
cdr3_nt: TGCAGTGCTAGTACTAGCGGACCCTCCTACGAGCAGTACTTC

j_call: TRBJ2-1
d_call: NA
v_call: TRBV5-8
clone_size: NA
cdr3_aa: CASSRTLGGEINEQFF
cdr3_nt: TGTGCCAGCAGCAGGACCTTGGGGGGAGAGATCAATGAGCAGTTCTTC

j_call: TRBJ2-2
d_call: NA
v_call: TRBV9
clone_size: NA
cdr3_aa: CASSVFQGTGELFF
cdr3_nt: TGTGCCAGCAGCGTCTTTCAGGGGACCGGGGAGCTGTTTTTT

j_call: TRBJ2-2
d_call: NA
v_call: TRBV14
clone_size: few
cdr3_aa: CASSDIRRYDTGELFF
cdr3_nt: TGTGCCAGCAGCGATATTCGGCGGTACGATACCGGGGAGCTGTTTTTT

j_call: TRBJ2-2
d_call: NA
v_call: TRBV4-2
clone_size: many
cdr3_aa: CASSQGLANTGELFF
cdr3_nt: TGTGCCAGCAGCCAAGGACTAGCGAACACCGGGGAGCTGTTTTTT